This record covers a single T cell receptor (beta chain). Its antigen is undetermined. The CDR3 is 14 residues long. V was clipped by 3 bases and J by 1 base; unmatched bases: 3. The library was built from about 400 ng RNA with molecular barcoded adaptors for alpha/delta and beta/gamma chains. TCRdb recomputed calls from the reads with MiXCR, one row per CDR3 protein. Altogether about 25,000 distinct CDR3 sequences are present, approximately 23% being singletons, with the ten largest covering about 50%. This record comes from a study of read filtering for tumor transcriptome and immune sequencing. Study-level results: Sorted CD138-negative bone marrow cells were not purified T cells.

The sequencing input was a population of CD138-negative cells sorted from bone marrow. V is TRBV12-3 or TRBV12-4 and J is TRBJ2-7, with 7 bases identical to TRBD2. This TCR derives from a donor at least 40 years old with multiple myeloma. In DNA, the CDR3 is TGTGCCAGCAGTTTCGGGAGGAGATCCTACGAGCAGTACTTC. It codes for CASSFGRRSYEQYF.